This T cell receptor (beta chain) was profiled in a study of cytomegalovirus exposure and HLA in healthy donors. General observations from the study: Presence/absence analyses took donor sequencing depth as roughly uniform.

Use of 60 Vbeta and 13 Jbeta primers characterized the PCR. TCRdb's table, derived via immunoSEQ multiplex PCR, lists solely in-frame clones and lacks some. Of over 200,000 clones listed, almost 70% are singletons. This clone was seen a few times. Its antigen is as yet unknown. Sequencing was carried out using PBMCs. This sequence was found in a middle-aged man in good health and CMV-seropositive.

The CDR3 region has the DNA TGTGCCAGTAGTAACCAGGGGAACACTGAAGCTTTCTTT. It codes for CASSNQGNTEAFF. V is TRBV19 and J is TRBJ1-1, with a tentative D call TRBD1 (5 bases). V shed 4 bases and J shed 1 base, with 7 bases lying between them. Germline lookup yields CDR1 LNHDA and CDR2 SQIVND (reference sequence). The CDR3 has 13 residues.